This T cell receptor (beta chain) was profiled in a study of cytomegalovirus exposure and HLA in healthy donors. Study-wide results and caveats: A later examination showed that TCR association rates differed by HLA locus, with DRB1 most and HLA-C fewest. Diagnosis of cytomegalovirus status made by the classifier reportedly showed high specificity and sensitivity.

In the PCR, 60 Vbeta and 13 Jbeta primers were used. TCRdb's table, derived via immunoSEQ multiplex PCR, lists solely in-frame clones and lacks some. The sample has more than 95,000 clones, 60% to 70% seen once. CDR1 is KGHSH and CDR2 is LQKENI in the germline V gene. Trimming pared 6 bases from V and 5 bases from J, leaving 10 bases between. The CDR3 is 12 amino acids. Healthy bone marrow donors made up the donors. Notes on this clone: The antigen remains undetermined.

The TCR was taken from a woman in her 50s in good health and CMV-seronegative. The specimen sequenced was PBMCs. The chain couples TRBV18 to TRBJ2-5; tentative D call: TRBD1 (6 bases). CDR3 sequence: CASSAQGETQYF. As DNA, the CDR3 is TGTGCCAGCTCGGCCCAGGGGGAGACCCAGTACTTC.